The T cell receptor (beta chain) described here comes from a study of immune cell composition in non-small cell lung cancer. Notes on the study in general: Tumour-reactive clones were not shown to match dominant in vivo tumour clones. Roughly 80% of squamous and around 35% of adenocarcinoma cases had tumour-associated clones >0.5%.

Using immunoSEQ multiplex PCR, the repertoire was profiled, and TCRdb retains in-frame clones only, with some absent. The sample lists 2,500 to 4,000 clones, about 82% occurring once. With regard to this clone: The antigen is unknown.

This CDR3 has 15 residues. With V trimmed by 0 bases and J by 4 bases, 5 bases remained unmatched. Germline V lookup: CDR1 SGDLS, CDR2 YYNGEE. The rearrangement links TRBV9 to TRBJ2-3; 7 bases are shared with TRBD1. The sequenced material came from lung tumor tissue. The receptor's source is a human donor with non-small cell lung cancer. The CDR3 is CASSVGQGKADTQYF. The CDR3 region has the DNA TGTGCCAGCAGCGTAGGACAGGGAAAGGCAGATACGCAGTATTTT.